The sequence of this T cell receptor beta chain was determined in a study of early T cells in non-severe SARS-CoV-2 infection. At the level of the study: Bulk RNA taken from unsorted whole blood was sequenced, leaving chains unpaired.

There are 19 residues in the CDR3. The germline gives CDR1 MNHEY, CDR2 SMNVEV (reference sequence). J lost 2 bases, V lost 5 bases, and 18 bases had no gene match. TCRdb used MiXCR to reprocess the 5' RACE reads, holding one entry per CDR3 protein. The sample shows more than 80,000 distinct CDR3 sequences, roughly 17% of them seen only once. This clonotype was seen many times. The clonotype originates from an adult who was a healthcare worker with PCR-confirmed SARS-CoV-2 infection or an uninfected control (not recorded which). Sequencing was done on a sample of whole blood. The chain has TRBV27 and TRBJ2-1; TRBD1 matches at 7 bases. CDR3: CASSALIIAPGGTYNEQFF. Written as DNA, the CDR3 is TGTGCCAGCAGTGCTCTAATTATCGCCCCAGGGGGTACCTACAATGAGCAGTTCTTC.